The entry below describes one TCR beta chain. This sample is drawn from a study of blood T cell repertoires in COVID-19. Study-wide context: COVID-19 samples from acute and convalescent phases originated in the United States, Italy and Spain. The analysed material was cDNA or gDNA that came from T cells, B-cell-depleted T cells, or PBMCs.

How the authors handled the data: Estimated nucleated cell counts came from reference gene primer amplification. Using immunoSEQ multiplex PCR, the repertoire was profiled, and TCRdb retains in-frame clones only, with some absent. Clone size and V and J calls were adopted from that table, with D and trimming inferred from the DNA. The sample includes about 120,000 clones, 85% of them seen just once. V lost 5 bases and J 7 bases, leaving 8 bases between the germline ends. CDR3 length: 11 residues. Germline assignment: CDR1 LGHDT and CDR2 YNNKEL (reference sequence). The TCR originated in a human donor in a cohort sampled during active COVID-19. The specimen sequenced was peripheral blood. The J gene is TRBJ1-2, the V gene TRBV3-1 (or the pseudogene TRBV3-2); maybe TRBD1 (6 bases). CDR3 DNA sequence: TGTGCCAGCAGCTGGGGGCCTGGCTACACCTTC. Its translation is CASSWGPGYTF.